This T cell receptor beta chain came from a study of blood T cell repertoires in COVID-19. About the research overall: Sites across the United States, Italy and Spain contributed samples from acute and convalescent COVID-19. Nucleic acid was either cDNA or gDNA, and it came from T cells, B-cell-depleted T cells, or PBMCs.

The CDR3 consists of 16 residues. The V and J ends lost 4 bases and 0 bases, in that order; junction bases with no gene match: 6. Germline V lookup: CDR1 SGDLS, CDR2 YYNGEE. Per the study methods: Reference gene primer amplification yielded estimated nucleated cell counts. The table came from immunoSEQ multiplex PCR; TCRdb's copy has only in-frame clones and leaves some out. Clone size and V and J calls were adopted from that table, with D and trimming inferred from the DNA. Here the sample spans about 90,000 clones, around 87% being singletons. This chain connects TRBV9 to TRBJ2-1, with TRBD2 identical over 8 bases. Sequencing was done on a sample of peripheral blood. The TCR was taken from a human donor in a cohort sampled during active COVID-19. The CDR3 here is CASSPRGTSSYNEQFF. CDR3 nucleotides: TGTGCCAGCAGCCCGCGGGGGACTAGCTCCTACAATGAGCAGTTCTTC. Full variable domain (remainder filled in from reference TRBV9 and TRBJ2-1): DSGVTQTPKHLITATGQRVTLRCSPRSGDLSVYWYQQSLDQGLQFLIQYYNGEERAKGNILERFSAQQFPDLHSELNLSSLELGDSALYFCASSPRGTSSYNEQFFGPGTRLTVL.